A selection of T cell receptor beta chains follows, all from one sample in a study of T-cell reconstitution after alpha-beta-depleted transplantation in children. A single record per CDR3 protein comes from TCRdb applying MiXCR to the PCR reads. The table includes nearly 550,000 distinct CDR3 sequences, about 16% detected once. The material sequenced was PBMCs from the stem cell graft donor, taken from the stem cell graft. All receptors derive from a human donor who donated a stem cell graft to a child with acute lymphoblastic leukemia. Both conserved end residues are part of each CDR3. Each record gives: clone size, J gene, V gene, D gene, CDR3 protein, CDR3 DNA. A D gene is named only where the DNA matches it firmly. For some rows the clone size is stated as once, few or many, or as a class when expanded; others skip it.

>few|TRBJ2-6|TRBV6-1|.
CASIKNSQGSGANVLTF
TGTGCCAGCATCAAGAACAGTCAAGGATCTGGGGCCAACGTCCTGACTTTC
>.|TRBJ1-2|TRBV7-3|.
CASSISTDNNYGYTF
TGTGCCAGCAGCATATCGACAGATAACAACTATGGCTACACCTTC
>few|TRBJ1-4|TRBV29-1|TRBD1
CSAVPGQGTEGEKLFF
TGCAGCGCCGTCCCGGGACAGGGAACGGAGGGAGAAAAACTGTTTTTT
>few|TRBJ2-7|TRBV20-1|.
CSAGGLDEQYF
TGCAGTGCGGGGGGCTTGGACGAGCAGTACTTC
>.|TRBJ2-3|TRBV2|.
CASGRESTDTQYF
TGTGCCAGCGGCAGGGAAAGCACAGATACGCAGTATTTT
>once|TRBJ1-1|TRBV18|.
CASSPLSMGQGNTEAFF
TGTGCCAGCTCACCATTGTCTATGGGCCAGGGAAACACTGAAGCTTTCTTT
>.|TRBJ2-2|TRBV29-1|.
CSATRATGELFF
TGCAGCGCCACTAGGGCCACCGGGGAGCTGTTTTTT
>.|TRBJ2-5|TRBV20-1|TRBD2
CSAWGDIGGSRRETQYF
TGCAGTGCTTGGGGGGATATAGGCGGGAGTAGACGGGAGACCCAGTACTTC
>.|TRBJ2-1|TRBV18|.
CASSLMEGEYNEQFF
TGTGCCAGCTCACTAATGGAGGGAGAATACAATGAGCAGTTCTTC
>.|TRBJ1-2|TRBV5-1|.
CASSLGGPFNYGYTF
TGCGCCAGCAGCTTGGGAGGCCCATTCAACTATGGCTACACCTTC
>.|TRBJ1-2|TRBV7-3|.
CASSLSLESNENYGYTF
TGTGCCAGCAGCTTAAGCCTGGAGTCTAACGAAAACTATGGCTACACCTTC
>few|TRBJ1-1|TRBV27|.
CASSSPLGRGAEAFF
TGTGCCAGCAGCTCGCCCCTCGGCAGGGGCGCTGAAGCTTTCTTT
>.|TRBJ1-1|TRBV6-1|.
CASSDGTVEAFF
TGTGCCAGCAGCGATGGGACGGTTGAAGCTTTCTTT
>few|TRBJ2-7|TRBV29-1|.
CSVEDRTVYEQYF
TGCAGCGTTGAAGATCGAACAGTTTACGAGCAGTACTTC
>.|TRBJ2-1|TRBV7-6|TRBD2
CASSFQSGTTQFF
TGTGCCAGCAGCTTTCAATCCGGGACTACGCAGTTCTTC
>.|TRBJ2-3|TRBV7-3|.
CASSLKSPGATTDTQYF
TGTGCCAGCAGCTTAAAAAGTCCAGGGGCCACCACAGATACGCAGTATTTT
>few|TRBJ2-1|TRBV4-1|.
CASSLVFAGLMSYNEQFF
TGCGCCAGCAGCCTTGTCTTTGCGGGGTTGATGTCCTACAATGAGCAGTTCTTC
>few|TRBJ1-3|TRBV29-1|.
CSVEDLTGDGIAIYF
TGCAGCGTTGAAGATCTAACAGGCGACGGAATCGCCATATATTTT
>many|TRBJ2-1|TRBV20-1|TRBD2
CSALSGRGDNEQFF
TGCAGTGCCCTCAGCGGGAGAGGGGACAATGAGCAGTTCTTC
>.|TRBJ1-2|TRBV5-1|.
CASSLVSENYGYTF
TGCGCCAGCAGCTTGGTATCCGAGAACTATGGCTACACCTTC
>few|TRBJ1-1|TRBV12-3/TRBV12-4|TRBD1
CASSTDRAEAFF
TGTGCCAGCAGTACGGACAGGGCTGAAGCTTTCTTT
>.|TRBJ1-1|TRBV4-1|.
CASSQDYLNTEAFF
TGCGCCAGCAGCCAAGATTACCTGAACACTGAAGCTTTCTTT
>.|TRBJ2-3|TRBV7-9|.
CASSMDVRNTQYF
TGTGCCAGCAGTATGGATGTCCGAAATACGCAGTATTTT
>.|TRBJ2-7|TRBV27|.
CASSLRGTSAYEQYF
TGTGCCAGCAGTTTAAGGGGGACGTCGGCCTACGAGCAGTACTTC
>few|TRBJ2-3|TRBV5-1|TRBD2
CASSGGLAGVSTDTQYF
TGCGCCAGCAGCGGGGGACTAGCGGGAGTGAGTACAGATACGCAGTATTTT
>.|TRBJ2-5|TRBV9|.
CASSVSVGLEETQYF
TGTGCCAGCAGCGTATCGGTCGGATTGGAAGAGACCCAGTACTTC
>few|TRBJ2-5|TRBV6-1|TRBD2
CASSKGLAGGEETQYF
TGTGCCAGCAGTAAAGGACTAGCGGGAGGGGAAGAGACCCAGTACTTC
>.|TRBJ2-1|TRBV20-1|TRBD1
CSARDPGTAAYNEQFF
TGCAGTGCTAGAGATCCCGGGACAGCCGCCTACAATGAGCAGTTCTTC
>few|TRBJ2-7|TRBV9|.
CASSVAAASYEQYF
TGTGCCAGCAGCGTAGCGGCGGCTTCCTACGAGCAGTACTTC
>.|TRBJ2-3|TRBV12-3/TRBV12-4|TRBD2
CASSSGLAPDTQYF
TGTGCCAGCAGTTCCGGACTAGCTCCAGATACGCAGTATTTT
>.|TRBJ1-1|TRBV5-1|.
CASSASSTEAFF
TGCGCCAGCAGCGCGTCGTCCACTGAAGCTTTCTTT
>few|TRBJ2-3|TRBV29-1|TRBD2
CSVDQLAGVRDTQYF
TGCAGCGTTGATCAACTTGCGGGAGTGAGAGATACGCAGTATTTT
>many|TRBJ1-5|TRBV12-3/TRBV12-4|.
CASSLSQPQHF
TGTGCCAGCAGTTTAAGTCAGCCCCAGCATTTT
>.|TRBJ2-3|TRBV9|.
CASSVGDSSADTQYF
TGTGCCAGCAGCGTAGGGGACTCCTCCGCAGATACGCAGTATTTT
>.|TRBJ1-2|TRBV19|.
CASSISAGIGYTF
TGTGCCAGTAGTATCTCGGCAGGTATCGGCTACACCTTC
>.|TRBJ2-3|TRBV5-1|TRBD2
CASSLPSGSDTDTQYF
TGCGCCAGCAGCTTGCCTAGCGGGAGCGACACAGATACGCAGTATTTT
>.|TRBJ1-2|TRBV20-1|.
CSARSQLNPYTF
TGCAGTGCTAGAAGCCAGCTCAACCCCTACACCTTC
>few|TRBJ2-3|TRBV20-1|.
CSARPTGVLSGDTQYF
TGCAGTGCTAGACCGACAGGAGTTTTGTCGGGAGATACGCAGTATTTT
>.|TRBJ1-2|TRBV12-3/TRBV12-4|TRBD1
CASSYTGGSIYGYTF
TGTGCCAGCAGCTATACAGGGGGCTCGATCTATGGCTACACCTTC
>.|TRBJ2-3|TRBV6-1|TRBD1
CASKIQGVDTQYF
TGTGCCAGCAAGATACAGGGGGTAGATACGCAGTATTTT
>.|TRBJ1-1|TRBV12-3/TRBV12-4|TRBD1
CASSPGQGFEAFF
TGTGCCAGCAGTCCTGGACAGGGGTTTGAAGCTTTCTTT
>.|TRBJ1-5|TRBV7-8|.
CASSQSRTVSNQPQHF
TGTGCCAGCAGCCAAAGTCGGACTGTAAGCAATCAGCCCCAGCATTTT
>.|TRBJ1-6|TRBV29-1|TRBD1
CSARTGGGPLHF
TGCAGCGCCCGGACAGGGGGGGGTCCCCTCCACTTT
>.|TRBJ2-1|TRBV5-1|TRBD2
CASSTRLGLARPHNEQFF
TGCGCCAGCAGCACTAGGCTGGGACTAGCGAGACCTCACAATGAGCAGTTCTTC